This T cell receptor (beta chain) was sequenced for a study of blood T cell repertoires in COVID-19. Using immunoSEQ multiplex PCR, the repertoire was profiled, and TCRdb retains in-frame clones only, with some absent. Of about 300,000 clones in the sample, 75% to 90% were seen once. The study recruited exposed participants who had met a COVID-19 case within 2 weeks before entry. The CDR3 is made up of 17 amino acids. The germline V and J ends were trimmed by 0 bases and 0 bases, with 13 bases remaining between them. Germline V gene sequence: CDR1 SGHDT, CDR2 YYEEEE. The chain combines TRBV5-6 with TRBJ1-5; no clear D. The TCR was taken from a woman in her 30s who had been exposed to COVID-19. Specimen: PBMCs or T cells enriched from blood (not recorded which). CDR3 amino acids: CASSLGGYINSNQPQHF. In DNA form, the CDR3 reads TGTGCCAGCAGCTTGGGCGGGTACATAAATAGCAATCAGCCCCAGCATTTT.